The present T cell receptor (beta chain) was sequenced within a study of cytomegalovirus exposure and HLA in healthy donors. Study background: Per a later analysis, the roughly 680 first-cohort and 120 validation repertoires shared one platform. Notes on the study in general: In the approximately 120 validation repertoires, a later analysis found that first-cohort TCR clusters tended to co-occur. More than 150 TCR beta chains were listed as cytomegalovirus-associated. While the bulk of TCR sequences proved rare, some public TCRs turned up in many donors.

This CDR3 region has 14 residues. With 6 bases clipped from V and 7 bases from J, the junction kept 9 bases outside the gene matches. CDR1 and CDR2 from the germline V gene are SNHLY and FYNNEI. Regarding this clone: Its antigen is undetermined.

TCRdb's copy holds only in-frame clones and misses some; the assay was immunoSEQ multiplex PCR. The table has more than 250,000 clones, about nine tenths seen once. This receptor was identified in a woman in her 30s in good health and CMV-seropositive. V and J are TRBV2 and TRBJ2-3; 8 bases fit TRBD2. The sample taken for sequencing was PBMCs. The CDR3 spells CASRKGLDSNTQYF. CDR3 bases: TGTGCCAGCAGGAAGGGACTAGACAGCAATACGCAGTATTTT.